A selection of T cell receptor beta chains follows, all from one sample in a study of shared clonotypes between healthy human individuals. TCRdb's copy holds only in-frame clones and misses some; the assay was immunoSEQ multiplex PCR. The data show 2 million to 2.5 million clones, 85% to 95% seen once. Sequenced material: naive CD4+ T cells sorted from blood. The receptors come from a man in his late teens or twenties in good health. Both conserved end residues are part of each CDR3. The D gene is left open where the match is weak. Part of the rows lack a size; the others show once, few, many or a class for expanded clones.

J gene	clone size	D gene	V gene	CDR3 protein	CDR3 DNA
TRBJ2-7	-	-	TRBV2	CASSEDAWAGTDYYEQYF	TGTGCCAGCAGTGAAGACGCTTGGGCGGGGACTGATTACTACGAGCAGTACTTC
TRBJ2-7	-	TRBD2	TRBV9	CASSVETSGRLNEQYF	TGTGCCAGCAGCGTTGAGACTAGCGGGAGGTTAAACGAGCAGTACTTC
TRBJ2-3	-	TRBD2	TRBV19	CASSIVEGGLQYF	TGTGCCAGTAGTATAGTTGAGGGAGGGTTGCAGTATTTT
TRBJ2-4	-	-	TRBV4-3	CASSLNLAKNIQYF	TGCGCCAGCAGCCTAAACCTAGCCAAAAACATTCAGTACTTC
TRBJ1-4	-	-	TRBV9	CASSAGIGEKLFF	TGTGCCAGCAGCGCTGGGATTGGGGAAAAACTGTTTTTT
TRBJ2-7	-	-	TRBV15	CATSRGMGGSYEQYF	TGTGCCACCAGCAGGGGGATGGGCGGCTCCTACGAGCAGTACTTC
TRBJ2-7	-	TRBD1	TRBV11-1	CASSLASGTGAYEQYF	TGTGCCAGCAGCTTAGCCTCCGGGACAGGGGCCTACGAGCAGTACTTC
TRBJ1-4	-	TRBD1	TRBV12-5	CASGFLPGTVNEKLFF	TGTGCTAGTGGTTTTCTCCCTGGGACAGTTAATGAAAAACTGTTTTTT
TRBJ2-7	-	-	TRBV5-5	CASSLGRTSYEQYF	TGTGCCAGCAGCTTGGGTCGGACGTCCTACGAGCAGTACTTC
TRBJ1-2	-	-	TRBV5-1	CASSLEARADYGYTF	TGCGCCAGCAGCTTGGAGGCCAGGGCCGACTATGGCTACACCTTC
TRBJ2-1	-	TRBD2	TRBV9	CASSALAGPYNEQFF	TGTGCCAGCAGCGCCCTAGCGGGTCCTTACAATGAGCAGTTCTTC
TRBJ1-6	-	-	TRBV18	CASSPYGQSSYNSPLHF	TGTGCCAGCTCACCATATGGACAGAGCTCCTATAATTCACCCCTCCACTTT
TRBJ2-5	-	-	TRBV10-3	CAISGSFGQETQYF	TGTGCCATCAGTGGGAGTTTTGGCCAAGAGACCCAGTACTTC
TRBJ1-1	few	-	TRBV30	CAWSVGGKAFF	TGTGCCTGGAGTGTTGGAGGGAAAGCTTTCTTT
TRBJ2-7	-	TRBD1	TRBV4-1	CASSQARQGSYEQYF	TGCGCCAGCAGCCAAGCCCGACAGGGGTCCTACGAGCAGTACTTC
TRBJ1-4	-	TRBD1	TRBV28	CASSPTSGTGDEKLFF	TGTGCCAGCAGCCCAACCTCCGGGACAGGGGATGAAAAACTGTTTTTT
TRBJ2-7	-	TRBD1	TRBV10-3	CAISERGQDPYEQYF	TGTGCCATCAGTGAGAGGGGACAGGACCCCTACGAGCAGTACTTC
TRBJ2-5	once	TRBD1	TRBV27	CASSLTGSRETQYF	TGTGCCAGCAGTTTGACAGGGTCAAGAGAGACCCAGTACTTC
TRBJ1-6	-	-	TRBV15	CATSRKDSSYNSPLHF	TGTGCCACCAGCAGGAAGGATAGCTCCTATAATTCACCCCTCCACTTT
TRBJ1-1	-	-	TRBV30	CAWSTGQPGATEAFF	TGTGCCTGGAGTACCGGACAGCCCGGCGCCACTGAAGCTTTCTTT
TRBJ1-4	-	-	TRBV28	CATVGGSEKLFF	TGTGCCACCGTGGGGGGCAGTGAAAAACTGTTTTTT
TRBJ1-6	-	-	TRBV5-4	CASSLDGGSSYNSPLHF	TGTGCCAGCAGCTTGGACGGGGGAAGCTCCTATAATTCACCCCTCCACTTT
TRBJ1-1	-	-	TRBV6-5	CASSYGETAFF	TGTGCCAGCAGTTACGGCGAGACAGCTTTCTTT
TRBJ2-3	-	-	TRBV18	CASSPTNTDTQYF	TGTGCCAGCTCACCGACTAACACAGATACGCAGTATTTT
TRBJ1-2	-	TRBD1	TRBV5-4	CASSLGDRPNYGYTF	TGTGCCAGCAGCTTGGGGGACAGGCCTAACTATGGCTACACCTTC
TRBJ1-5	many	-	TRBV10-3	CAIKADSNQPQHF	TGTGCCATCAAGGCGGATAGCAATCAGCCCCAGCATTTT
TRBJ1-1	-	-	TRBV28	CASSLSGLEAFF	TGTGCCAGCAGCTTGAGCGGACTAGAAGCTTTCTTT
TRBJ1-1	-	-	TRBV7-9	CASSLEVNTEAFF	TGTGCCAGCAGCTTAGAAGTCAACACTGAAGCTTTCTTT
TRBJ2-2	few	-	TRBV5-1	CASSPENTGELFF	TGCGCCAGCAGCCCGGAGAACACCGGGGAGCTGTTTTTT
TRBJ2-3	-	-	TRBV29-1	CSVRKGGTADTQYF	TGCAGCGTTCGGAAAGGCGGCACGGCAGATACGCAGTATTTT
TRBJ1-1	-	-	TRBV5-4	CASRARDTEAFF	TGTGCCAGCAGGGCGAGGGACACTGAAGCTTTCTTT
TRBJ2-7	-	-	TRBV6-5	CASSYSPGSYEQYF	TGTGCCAGCAGTTATTCCCCAGGATCCTACGAGCAGTACTTC
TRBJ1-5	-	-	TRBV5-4	CASSPEDGNQPQHF	TGTGCCAGCAGCCCGGAGGACGGTAATCAGCCCCAGCATTTT
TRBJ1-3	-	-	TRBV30	CAWSVLRSDSGNTIYF	TGTGCCTGGAGTGTACTAAGGTCGGACTCTGGAAACACCATATATTTT
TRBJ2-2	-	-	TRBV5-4	CASSLRESNGELFF	TGTGCCAGCAGCCTACGGGAGTCCAACGGGGAGCTGTTTTTT
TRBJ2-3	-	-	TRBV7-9	CASSLAPTPTSTDTQYF	TGTGCCAGCAGCTTAGCTCCGACGCCAACTAGCACAGATACGCAGTATTTT
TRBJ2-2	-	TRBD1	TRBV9	CASRRQGANTGELFF	TGTGCCAGCAGACGACAGGGGGCGAACACCGGGGAGCTGTTTTTT
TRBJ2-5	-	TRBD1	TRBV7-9	CASSLTGGPKETQYF	TGTGCCAGCAGCTTGACAGGGGGCCCCAAAGAGACCCAGTACTTC
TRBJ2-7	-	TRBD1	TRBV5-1	CASSLGGTGEYEQYF	TGCGCCAGCAGCTTGGGAGGGACAGGGGAATACGAGCAGTACTTC
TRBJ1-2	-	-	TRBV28	CASSLKESAYTF	TGTGCCAGCAGTTTAAAAGAGTCAGCCTACACCTTC
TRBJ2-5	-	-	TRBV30	CAWAEGLAQETQYF	TGTGCCTGGGCCGAGGGGCTGGCCCAAGAGACCCAGTACTTC
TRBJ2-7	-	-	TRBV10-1	CASSGGGRGPYEQYF	TGCGCCAGCAGCGGTGGCGGTCGGGGGCCCTACGAGCAGTACTTC
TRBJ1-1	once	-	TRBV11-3	CASSLGREDTEAFF	TGTGCCAGCAGCTTAGGGAGAGAGGACACTGAAGCTTTCTTT
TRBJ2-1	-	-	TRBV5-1	CASSLAQGTGQFF	TGCGCCAGCAGCTTGGCCCAGGGGACGGGGCAGTTCTTC
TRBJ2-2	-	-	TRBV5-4	CASSSVPAEPTGELFF	-
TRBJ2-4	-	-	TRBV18	CASSPGGQAAKNIQYF	TGTGCCAGCTCACCGGGAGGACAAGCGGCCAAAAACATTCAGTACTTC